A single TCR beta chain is shown here with its context. Those enrolled in Seattle joined during active infection and were followed longitudinally afterward. The CDR3 covers 15 residues. The germline gives CDR1 SGHTA, CDR2 FQGNSA. J was trimmed by 3 bases and V by 5 bases; bases with no gene match: 6. Per the original methods: The authors estimated nucleated cell counts from reference gene primer amplification. The table came from immunoSEQ multiplex PCR; TCRdb's copy has only in-frame clones and leaves some out. The V and J calls and clone size come from that table; D and trimming were worked out from the DNA. The repertoire includes 150,000 or so clones, around 89% of them detected once, and roughly an eighth sits in the top ten. This sample stems from a study of blood T cell repertoires in COVID-19. The overall study: Specimens from acute and convalescent COVID-19 originated in the United States, Italy and Spain.

The TCR was taken from a young man with COVID-19, enrolled during active disease. What was sequenced was peripheral blood. The chain carries TRBV7-2 and TRBJ1-2, with 10 bases lining up with TRBD1. The CDR3 sequence: CASSHRDRGDYGYTF. CDR3 coding DNA: TGTGCCAGCAGCCACCGGGACAGGGGTGACTATGGCTACACCTTC.